The 22 T cell receptor beta chains below were found in one sample sequenced in a study of shared clonotypes between healthy human individuals. Method: immunoSEQ multiplex PCR; TCRdb's copy keeps in-frame clones and lacks some. Among about 1.9 million clones, just under 95% were seen once, and the ten largest hold approximately 1.6%. Positive CCR7 selection of CD45RO-negative cells yielded the naive CD8 cells, and terminally differentiated effector memory CD45RA+ cells were excluded. The source material was naive CD8+ T cells from PBMCs. These receptors all come from a man younger than 30 in good health. Some clones in this sample may be carry-over from other donors' samples.

The rearrangement links TRBV7-9 to TRBJ2-2; TRBD1 agrees at 9 bases. The trim removed 8 bases at V and 0 bases at J, leaving 13 bases unmatched. The CDR3 has 18 residues. Per germline, CDR1 SEHNR and CDR2 FQNEAQ (reference sequence). The CDR3 sequence is CASHTGQGPSSNTGELFF. In nucleotides, the CDR3 is TGTGCCAGCCACACGGGACAGGGACCGTCCTCGAACACCGGGGAGCTGTTTTTT.

V usage is TRBV7-3 and J usage is TRBJ2-2; no clear D gene. Germline CDR1 is SGHTA and CDR2 is FQGTGA. CDR3 length equals 16 residues. The germline V and J ends were trimmed by 0 bases and 2 bases, with 10 bases remaining between them. Here the CDR3 reads CASSLTGRFNTGELFF. Here the CDR3 DNA reads TGTGCCAGCAGCTTAACAGGCAGGTTCAACACCGGGGAGCTGTTTTTT.

The chain's CDR3 is CASRERQGAIGNTIYF. The CDR3 DNA sequence: TGTGCCAGCAGGGAAAGACAGGGGGCCATAGGAAACACCATATATTTT. The V gene is TRBV2, the J gene TRBJ1-3; 10 bases line up with TRBD1. The CDR3 extends over 16 amino acids. Germline CDR1 is SNHLY and CDR2 is FYNNEI. The V and J ends lost 6 bases and 4 bases, in that order; junction bases with no gene match: 9. The full variable domain, in which reference TRBV2 and TRBJ1-3 provide the parts outside the CDR3, is EPEVTQTPSHQVTQMGQEVILRCVPISNHLYFYWYRQILGQKVEFLVSFYNNEISEKSEIFDDQFSVERPDGSNFTLKIRSTKLEDSAMYFCASRERQGAIGNTIYFGEGSWLTVV.

This clone was seen a single time. The chain links TRBV7-6 to TRBJ2-1; tentative D call: TRBD2 (5 bases). Germline CDR1 is SGHVS and CDR2 is FNYEAQ. The length of the CDR3 is 16 residues. Trimming pared 5 bases from V and 4 bases from J, leaving 18 bases between. The CDR3 DNA reads as TGTGCCAGCAGCCCCCTCGCTGGAGGAACATACAATGAGCAGTTCTTC. Translation gives CASSPLAGGTYNEQFF.

The genes are TRBV5-6 and TRBJ1-2; the D gene is possibly TRBD1 (5 bases). Trimming pared 0 bases from V and 8 bases from J, leaving 20 bases between. The CDR3 runs to 16 residues. Looked up from germline, CDR1 is SGHDT and CDR2 is YYEEEE. This chain's CDR3 is CASSLELWEGFSGYTF. CDR3 sequence (DNA): TGTGCCAGCAGCTTGGAACTTTGGGAGGGGTTCAGCGGCTACACCTTC.

Concerning this clone: This same CDR3 is encoded by further DNA sequences in the sample. V usage is TRBV27 and J usage is TRBJ2-7; D uncertain. This CDR3 spans 14 amino acids. Trimming cost V 2 bases and J 3 bases, with 11 bases left between them. Per the germline V gene, CDR1 is MNHEY and CDR2 is SMNVEV (reference sequence). This chain's CDR3 is CASSLRGERYEQYF. The CDR3 nucleotides read TGTGCCAGCAGTTTAAGAGGAGAGCGCTACGAGCAGTACTTC.

The chain employs TRBV7-9 and TRBJ1-1; D is perhaps TRBD1 (6 bases). This CDR3 is built from 13 residues. Germline CDR1 is SEHNR and CDR2 is FQNEAQ (reference sequence). V was shortened by 5 bases and J by 10 bases, with 17 bases between the two germline ends. The CDR3 nucleotides read TGTGCCAGCAGCGAACGAGGGGGGGTAGTAGCTTTCTTT. Amino acids: CASSERGGVVAFF.

This sequence joins TRBV30 and TRBJ2-7, with D unresolved. This CDR3 is 13 amino acids long. The ends were cut back, 0 bases at V and 1 base at J, with 7 bases in the middle. In germline, CDR1 is GTSNPN, CDR2 SVGIG (reference sequence). CDR3 sequence (DNA): TGTGCCTGGAGTGTTTCACTTTCCTACGAGCAGTACTTC. Its protein is CAWSVSLSYEQYF.

In DNA, the CDR3 is TGCGCCAGCAATCCGGGACTAGCGGGAGGGCCGGGAAATGAGCAGTTCTTC. It encodes CASNPGLAGGPGNEQFF. V gene TRBV10-1 combines with J gene TRBJ2-1, with 16 bases lining up with TRBD2. Losses at the gene ends were 7 bases for V and 7 bases for J; bases not matched to a gene: 10. There are 17 residues in the CDR3. Germline V gene data show CDR1 as WNHNN and CDR2 as SYGVQD (reference sequence).

This clone came up once. This chain joins TRBV9 and TRBJ2-1, with 9 bases fitting TRBD2. The length of the CDR3 is 13 residues. Germline CDR1 reads SGDLS; CDR2 reads YYNGEE. The trim removed 6 bases at V and 5 bases at J, leaving 3 bases unmatched. CDR3 region: CASNAGGDNEQFF. CDR3 in DNA: TGTGCCAGCAACGCGGGAGGGGACAATGAGCAGTTCTTC.

This chain uses TRBV4-3 with TRBJ1-2, with 8 bases aligning to TRBD1. V shed 5 bases and J 5 bases; nucleotides not matched to a gene: 10. Per germline, CDR1 LGHNA and CDR2 YSLEER. CDR3 length: 15 amino acids. The CDR3 protein is CASSSGNRGIYGYTF. The DNA of the CDR3 is TGCGCCAGCAGCTCTGGGAACAGGGGGATATATGGCTACACCTTC.

The V and J genes are TRBV2 and TRBJ2-1, with 10 bases lining up with TRBD2. Germline V gives CDR1 SNHLY, CDR2 FYNNEI. This CDR3 is 17 amino acids long. With 2 bases clipped from V and 10 bases from J, the junction kept 14 bases outside the gene matches. The CDR3 loop is CASSETLRTSGGMEQFF. The CDR3 nucleotides are TGTGCCAGCAGTGAAACGCTTCGGACTAGCGGTGGGATGGAGCAGTTCTTC.

The chain links TRBV5-5 to TRBJ2-5; TRBD2 aligns across 9 bases. The CDR3 runs to 14 residues. CDR1 is SGHKS, CDR2 YYEKEE, per germline (reference sequence). The ends lost 3 bases at V and 6 bases at J; junction bases unmatched: 6. The CDR3 reads CASSSREGTKTQYF. The CDR3 DNA follows: TGTGCCAGCAGCTCGCGGGAGGGGACGAAGACCCAGTACTTC.

Points on this clone: Other DNA sequences from this sample encode an identical CDR3 as well. CDR3 DNA: TGCAGCGTTGAATCGGGACAGGGCTACGAGCAGTACTTC. This codes for CSVESGQGYEQYF. The V gene is TRBV29-1, the J gene TRBJ2-7, with TRBD1 matching over 9 bases. The CDR3 has 13 amino acids. The V gene's germline CDR1 is SQVTM and CDR2 ANQGSEA. J lost 3 bases, V lost 2 bases, and 2 bases had no gene match.

This chain connects TRBV5-1 to TRBJ2-2; no clear D. V was clipped by 0 bases and J by 6 bases, with 3 bases between them. The CDR3 is 12 amino acids. CDR1 is SGHRS and CDR2 is YFSETQ in the germline V gene. The CDR3 nucleotides read TGCGCCAGCAGCTTGGTTCCCGGGGAGCTGTTTTTT. This translates into CASSLVPGELFF.

The chain employs TRBV2 and TRBJ2-5; D might be TRBD2 (5 bases). V lost 6 bases, J lost 1 base, and 9 bases lay in between. The CDR3 runs to 13 residues. The germline V gene has CDR1 SNHLY and CDR2 FYNNEI. The CDR3 sequence is CASSGGSQETQYF. Written as DNA, the CDR3 is TGTGCCAGCAGCGGCGGGTCCCAAGAGACCCAGTACTTC. The full variable domain, completed using reference TRBV2 and TRBJ2-5, is EPEVTQTPSHQVTQMGQEVILRCVPISNHLYFYWYRQILGQKVEFLVSFYNNEISEKSEIFDDQFSVERPDGSNFTLKIRSTKLEDSAMYFCASSGGSQETQYFGPGTRLLVL.

This chain joins TRBV4-3 and TRBJ2-6; a possible D gene is TRBD1 (6 bases). Germline values: CDR1 LGHNA, CDR2 YSLEER. Trimming left V 5 bases short and J 1 base short, with 9 bases between. This CDR3 comprises 15 residues. The CDR3 here is CASSFDRSGANVLTF. CDR3 coding DNA: TGCGCCAGCAGCTTCGACAGGTCTGGGGCCAACGTCCTGACTTTC.

In this sample, this clone turned up once. V gene TRBV28 combines with J gene TRBJ2-1; 14 positions match TRBD2. V was pared by 3 bases and J by 6 bases, with 7 bases of the junction left unmatched. Germline V gives CDR1 MDHEN, CDR2 SYDVKM. This CDR3 has 17 amino acids. Here the CDR3 DNA reads TGTGCCAGCAGTTTTCCTCCGACTAGCGGGAGGGGCAATGAGCAGTTCTTC. Protein product: CASSFPPTSGRGNEQFF.

Here the CDR3 DNA reads TGCGCCAGCAGCTTGGTACACCGGGAGGCCATCACAGATACGCAGTATTTT. Translating it yields CASSLVHREAITDTQYF. The genes are TRBV5-1 and TRBJ2-3; 7 nucleotides agree with TRBD2. The CDR3 is 17 residues long. V dropped 0 bases and J dropped 2; count of bases not matched to a gene: 9. Germline V CDR1 and CDR2: SGHRS, YFSETQ.

V gene TRBV9 combines with J gene TRBJ2-1; D is unresolved. CDR3 length equals 13 residues. The germline V gene encodes CDR1 SGDLS and CDR2 YYNGEE. With 0 bases removed from V and 8 bases from J, the gap between germline ends came to 9 bases. DNA for the CDR3: TGTGCCAGCAGCGTAGCGCCTGGGGATGAGCAGTTCTTC. Amino acids: CASSVAPGDEQFF.

The chain links TRBV28 to TRBJ1-4; TRBD1 matches 7 bases. The ends lost 4 bases at V and 7 bases at J; junction bases unmatched: 9. The CDR3 loop spans 15 amino acids. The germline gives CDR1 MDHEN, CDR2 SYDVKM. In nucleotides, the CDR3 is TGTGCCAGCAGTTCCCCCCGACAGGGTGGTGAAAAACTGTTTTTT. This sequence encodes CASSSPRQGGEKLFF. Supplemented by reference TRBV28 and TRBJ1-4, the full variable domain reads DVKVTQSSRYLVKRTGEKVFLECVQDMDHENMFWYRQDPGLGLRLIYFSYDVKMKEKGDIPEGYSVSREKKERFSLILESASTNQTSMYLCASSSPRQGGEKLFFGSGTQLSVL.

In DNA form, the CDR3 reads TGTGCCAGCAGCTCAGGACTAGCGGGAAACACCGGGGAGCTGTTTTTT. Its protein product is CASSSGLAGNTGELFF. The genes are TRBV9 and TRBJ2-2; TRBD2 matches 12 bases. CDR3 length: 16 amino acids. V gave up 4 bases and J gave up 2 bases; unmatched junction bases: 3. The germline CDR1 and CDR2 sequences are SGDLS and YYNGEE.